Here is one T cell receptor beta chain with its context. In the source study's methods: Amplification from reference gene primers served as the basis for estimated nucleated cell counts. Generated by immunoSEQ multiplex PCR, the TCRdb table keeps only in-frame clones and is missing some. D and trimming come from the DNA, and the V and J calls and clone size come from that table. The sample comprises roughly 140,000 clones, over 80% of which are singletons, and 3% rests with the top ten. This entry is derived from a study of blood T cell repertoires in COVID-19. Whole-study context: The samples span acute and convalescent COVID-19 from the United States, Italy and Spain. T cells, B-cell-depleted T cells, or PBMCs provided the cDNA or gDNA that served as material.

The germline V and J ends were trimmed by 4 bases and 1 base, with 11 bases remaining between them. This CDR3 region has 15 residues. Germline V CDR1 and CDR2: ENHRY, SYGVKD. The sequencing input was peripheral blood. The source of this sequence is a woman aged 40 to 50 with active or convalescent COVID-19. The chain uses TRBV10-3 and TRBJ2-1, with D perhaps matching TRBD1 (6 bases). CDR3 in amino acids: CAISARTDSYNEQFF. Here the CDR3 DNA reads TGTGCCATCAGTGCCCGGACAGATTCCTACAATGAGCAGTTCTTC.